This T cell receptor (beta chain) came from a study of graft-versus-host responses after intestinal transplantation. The overall study: Recipients uniformly received anti-thymocyte globulin induction, followed by tacrolimus and steroids for about 3 years. Notes on the study in general: The presence of high graft-versus-host to host-versus-graft clonal ratios in allografts characterized patients with graft-donor T cell macrochimerism. GvH clonotypes were identified within recipient marrow, with a subset emerging first in ileum or blood. Peak levels of circulating GvH clones tracked with early post-transplant HvG declines.

Clones were sequenced by immunoSEQ multiplex PCR, and TCRdb holds only the in-frame ones, with some missing. This table holds 6,000 to 8,000 clones, over 80% found once. The CDR3 has 13 amino acids. The germline gives CDR1 SGHRS, CDR2 YFSETQ. Comment on this clone: The antigen is not known. The junction departs from germline at one end; a sequencing error may be responsible. Within the sample, other DNA sequences also encode this same CDR3.

Graft-derived tissue was subjected to processing to liberate intraepithelial and lamina propria lymphocytes. This rearrangement joins TRBV5-1 to TRBJ2-7; no reliable D call. The TCR sequence derives from a human patient who received an intestinal transplant, so some T cells may come from the graft donor. Sequenced here: ileum tissue, sampled 120 to 130 days after transplant. CDR3 residues: CASSLVGSHEQYF. The DNA for the CDR3 is TGCGCCAGCAGCTTAGTTGGCTCCCACGAGCAGTACTTC.